One sample yielded the 20 T cell receptor beta chains listed below, sequenced in a study of OX40 agonist ivuxolimab in advanced cancers. The protocol used for the library was the immunoSEQ multiplex PCR assay. Sourced from immuneACCESS, this table was stored by TCRdb with only in-frame sequences that have V and J called. A share of the clones is absent; for the studies checked, an unresolved V gene accounts for under half, and the remainder has no known explanation. The sample table contains under 85,000 clones; only one count was recorded for about 93% of them. The ten largest clones capture more than 9.5% of the sample. This material consisted of CD4+ or CD8+ T cells sorted from blood, taken in a trial of the OX40 agonist ivuxolimab. The receptors stem from an adult with an advanced solid tumor such as melanoma, head and neck, liver or kidney cancer.

The genes are TRBV11-3 and TRBJ2-7, with a weak D call TRBD2 (5 bases). Germline CDR1 reads SGHNT; CDR2 reads YENEEA. Trimming stripped 0 bases from V and 6 bases from J, with 6 bases between. This CDR3 has 12 amino acids. The CDR3 spells CASSLEGSEQYF. DNA of the CDR3: TGTGCCAGCAGCTTAGAAGGGAGCGAGCAGTACTTC.

The chain combines TRBV9 with TRBJ1-2, with a weak D call TRBD1 (6 bases). This CDR3 has 14 residues. The V and J ends lost 4 bases and 4 bases respectively, with 14 bases between them. Germline V gene data show CDR1 as SGDLS and CDR2 as YYNGEE. CDR3 region: CASSPQQGVYGYTF. The CDR3 coding sequence is TGTGCCAGCAGCCCGCAACAGGGAGTCTATGGCTACACCTTC.

The rearrangement uses TRBV4-1 and TRBJ2-7; 12 nucleotides agree with TRBD2. This CDR3 has 16 residues. Germline V lookup: CDR1 MGHRA, CDR2 YSYEKL. J lost 2 bases, V lost 4 bases, and 6 bases had no gene match. The CDR3 nucleotides are TGCGCCAGCAGCCTGACTAGCGGGAGTAGGGCCTACGAGCAGTACTTC. It translates to CASSLTSGSRAYEQYF.

CDR3 sequence (DNA): TGTGCCAGCAGCTTAGAGTCAGGGGGTGATGGCTACACCTTC. Translated: CASSLESGGDGYTF. This chain uses TRBV7-9 with TRBJ1-2; 7 bases align to TRBD1. The CDR3 covers 14 residues. Unmatched junction bases numbered 5, after V lost 1 base and J lost 6 bases. Germline loops: CDR1 SEHNR, CDR2 FQNEAQ (reference sequence).

This chain uses TRBV5-4 with TRBJ2-5, with 9 positions matching TRBD1. The CDR3 sequence is 14 residues long. Germline-derived CDR1 and CDR2 are SGHNT and YYREEE (reference sequence). The V gene end was trimmed by 3 bases and the J gene end by 3 bases; junction bases not matched to a gene: 3. CDR3 residues: CASSWGDREETQYF. The CDR3 DNA is TGTGCCAGCAGCTGGGGGGACAGGGAAGAGACCCAGTACTTC. The full variable domain, rest sourced from reference TRBV5-4 and TRBJ2-5, is ETGVTQSPTHLIKTRGQQVTLRCSSQSGHNTVSWYQQALGQGPQFIFQYYREEENGRGNFPPRFSGLQFPNYSSELNVNALELDDSALYLCASSWGDREETQYFGPGTRLLVL.

The J gene is TRBJ1-5, the V gene TRBV21-1. TRBV21-1 is assigned pseudogene status. The CDR3 covers 17 residues. CDR3 bases: TGTGCCAGCAGCCAGAGGGGGGGTGACAAGGTTAGTCAGCCCCAGCATTTT. Translated, it gives CASSQRGGDKVSQPQHF.

The CDR3 here is CASSFGLRQSYEQYF. DNA of the CDR3: TGTGCCAGCAGCTTTGGGCTCAGGCAGTCCTACGAGCAGTACTTC. This chain connects TRBV7-2 to TRBJ2-7, with D uncertain. The CDR3 is made up of 15 amino acids. Trimming cost V 3 bases and J 1 base, with 13 bases left between them. CDR1 SGHTA and CDR2 FQGNSA come from the germline V gene. Full variable domain (rest looked up from reference TRBV7-2 and TRBJ2-7): GAGVSQSPSNKVTEKGKDVELRCDPISGHTALYWYRQSLGQGLEFLIYFQGNSAPDKSGLPSDRFSAERTGGSVSTLTIQRTQQEDSAVYLCASSFGLRQSYEQYFGPGTRLTVT.

The CDR3 DNA reads TGTGCCAGCAGCACACAGGGGGCTGCCTATGGCTACACCTTC. Protein: CASSTQGAAYGYTF. V and J are TRBV6-5 and TRBJ1-2, with TRBD1 matching 9 bases. With V trimmed by 6 bases and J by 4 bases, 6 bases remained unmatched. Per the germline V gene, CDR1 is MNHEY and CDR2 is SVGAGI. This CDR3 has 14 residues.

This sequence joins TRBV4-2 and TRBJ2-5; possibly TRBD1 for D (6 bases). Germline CDR1 LGHNA, CDR2 YNFKEQ. The CDR3 runs to 14 residues. The V gene lost 0 bases and the J gene lost 2 bases, with 7 bases spanning the gap. The CDR3 here is CASSQEDSQETQYF. Written as DNA, the CDR3 is TGTGCCAGCAGCCAAGAGGACAGTCAAGAGACCCAGTACTTC.

In DNA, the CDR3 is TGTGCCAGCAGTTCCTACTCAGGGGGCGAGGATGGCTACACCTTC. Residues: CASSSYSGGEDGYTF. The rearrangement joins TRBV28 to TRBJ1-2; TRBD1 matches 8 bases. J gave up 6 bases and V 4 bases, and 10 bases lay outside the gene matches. Germline CDR1 reads MDHEN; CDR2 reads SYDVKM. This CDR3 is built from 15 residues.

The J gene is TRBJ2-2, the V gene TRBV27; the D gene is possibly TRBD1 (6 bases). V was trimmed by 5 bases and J by 2 bases, leaving 9 bases between them. The CDR3 runs 14 residues. Looked up from germline, CDR1 is MNHEY and CDR2 is SMNVEV (reference sequence). The CDR3 loop reads CASSPGTNTGELFF. The CDR3 nucleotides read TGTGCCAGCAGTCCGGGGACAAACACCGGGGAGCTGTTTTTT.

V is TRBV28 and J is TRBJ2-7; tentative D call: TRBD2 (5 bases). The CDR3 loop spans 13 amino acids. Trimming took 6 bases from V and 3 from J, leaving 12 bases between them. Germline V gene sequence: CDR1 MDHEN, CDR2 SYDVKM. DNA of the CDR3: TGTGCCAGCAGAGGCGGACGGGACTACGAGCAGTACTTC. It codes for CASRGGRDYEQYF.

V gene TRBV19 combines with J gene TRBJ2-1; D may match TRBD1 or TRBD2 (6 bases each). CDR3 length equals 14 residues. V was trimmed by 5 bases and J by 4 bases, leaving 12 bases between them. Germline CDR1 and CDR2: LNHDA and SQIVND (reference sequence). CDR3 amino acids: CASSLGGRYNEQFF. The DNA of the CDR3 is TGTGCCAGTAGTCTCGGGGGCCGGTACAATGAGCAGTTCTTC.

The V gene is TRBV6-6, the J gene TRBJ2-7; possibly TRBD2 for D (6 bases). Trimming took off 0 bases at V and 11 bases at J, with 23 bases between the two ends. The CDR3 covers 16 residues. Germline V lookup: CDR1 MNHNY, CDR2 SVGAGI (reference sequence). This CDR3 is CASSYSPGEIDPDEYF. As DNA, the CDR3 is TGTGCCAGCAGTTACTCGCCGGGGGAGATAGACCCGGATGAGTACTTC.

This clone was recorded once. The CDR3 loop reads CASSLSETQYF. As DNA, the CDR3 is TGCGCCAGCAGCTTGTCGGAGACCCAGTACTTC. This chain links TRBV5-1 with TRBJ2-5; D remains ambiguous. With 1 base removed from V and 5 bases from J, the gap between germline ends came to 3 bases. CDR3 length: 11 amino acids. CDR1 is SGHRS, CDR2 YFSETQ, per germline.

The V gene is TRBV4-1, the J gene TRBJ2-5; weak D call: TRBD1 (6 bases). This CDR3 comprises 14 residues. The germline V and J ends were trimmed by 3 bases and 2 bases, with 10 bases remaining between them. Germline V lookup: CDR1 MGHRA, CDR2 YSYEKL. Here the CDR3 reads CASSQWTEQETQYF. DNA of the CDR3: TGCGCCAGCAGCCAGTGGACAGAGCAAGAGACCCAGTACTTC.

This chain joins TRBV30 and TRBJ2-3; D is perhaps TRBD2 (5 bases). The CDR3 sequence is 14 residues long. Germline lookup yields CDR1 GTSNPN and CDR2 SVGIG (reference sequence). V shed 3 bases and J shed 8 bases, with 18 bases lying between them. CDR3 coding DNA: TGTGCCTGGAGGGAAGGAGCAGTCGGGGTTACGCAGTATTTT. It yields the protein CAWREGAVGVTQYF.

In this sample, this clone turned up once. V is TRBV28 and J is TRBJ1-3; 7 positions agree with TRBD1. Germline trimming cut 4 bases from V and 6 bases from J; bases unmatched to any gene: 12. Germline CDR1 reads MDHEN; CDR2 reads SYDVKM. The length of the CDR3 is 16 residues. CDR3 in DNA: TGTGCCAGCAGTTGGCCCACGACAGGGCACGAAAACACCATATATTTT. This codes for CASSWPTTGHENTIYF.

The V call is TRBV19, the J call TRBJ2-3, with D unresolved. The CDR3 has 16 residues. CDR1 and CDR2 from the germline V gene are LNHDA and SQIVND (reference sequence). V gave up 4 bases and J gave up 1 base, with 15 bases separating them. The CDR3 here is CASSTSKWAGTDTQYF. Here the CDR3 DNA reads TGTGCCAGTAGTACCTCCAAATGGGCGGGCACAGATACGCAGTATTTT.

This clone appeared once. This chain's CDR3 is CASTLSDTQYF. In nucleotides, the CDR3 is TGCGCCAGCACTTTGTCGGATACGCAGTATTTT. The rearrangement joins TRBV10-1 to TRBJ2-3, with D unresolved. The CDR3 has 11 residues. V dropped 7 bases and J dropped 6 bases, with 8 bases sitting between them. Germline CDR1 WNHNN, CDR2 SYGVQD (reference sequence).